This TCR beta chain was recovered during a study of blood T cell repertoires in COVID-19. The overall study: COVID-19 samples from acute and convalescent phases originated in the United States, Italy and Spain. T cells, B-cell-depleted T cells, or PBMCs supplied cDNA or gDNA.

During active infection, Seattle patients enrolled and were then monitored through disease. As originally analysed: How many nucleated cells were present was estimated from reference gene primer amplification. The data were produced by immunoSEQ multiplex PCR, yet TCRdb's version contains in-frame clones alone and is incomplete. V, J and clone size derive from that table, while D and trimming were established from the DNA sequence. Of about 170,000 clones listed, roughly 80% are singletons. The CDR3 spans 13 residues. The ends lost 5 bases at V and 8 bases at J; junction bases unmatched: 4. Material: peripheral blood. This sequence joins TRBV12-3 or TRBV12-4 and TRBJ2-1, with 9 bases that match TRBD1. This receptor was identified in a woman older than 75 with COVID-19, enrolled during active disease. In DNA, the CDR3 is TGTGCCAGCAGTCCACAGGGGGCCGATGAGCAGTTCTTC. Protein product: CASSPQGADEQFF.